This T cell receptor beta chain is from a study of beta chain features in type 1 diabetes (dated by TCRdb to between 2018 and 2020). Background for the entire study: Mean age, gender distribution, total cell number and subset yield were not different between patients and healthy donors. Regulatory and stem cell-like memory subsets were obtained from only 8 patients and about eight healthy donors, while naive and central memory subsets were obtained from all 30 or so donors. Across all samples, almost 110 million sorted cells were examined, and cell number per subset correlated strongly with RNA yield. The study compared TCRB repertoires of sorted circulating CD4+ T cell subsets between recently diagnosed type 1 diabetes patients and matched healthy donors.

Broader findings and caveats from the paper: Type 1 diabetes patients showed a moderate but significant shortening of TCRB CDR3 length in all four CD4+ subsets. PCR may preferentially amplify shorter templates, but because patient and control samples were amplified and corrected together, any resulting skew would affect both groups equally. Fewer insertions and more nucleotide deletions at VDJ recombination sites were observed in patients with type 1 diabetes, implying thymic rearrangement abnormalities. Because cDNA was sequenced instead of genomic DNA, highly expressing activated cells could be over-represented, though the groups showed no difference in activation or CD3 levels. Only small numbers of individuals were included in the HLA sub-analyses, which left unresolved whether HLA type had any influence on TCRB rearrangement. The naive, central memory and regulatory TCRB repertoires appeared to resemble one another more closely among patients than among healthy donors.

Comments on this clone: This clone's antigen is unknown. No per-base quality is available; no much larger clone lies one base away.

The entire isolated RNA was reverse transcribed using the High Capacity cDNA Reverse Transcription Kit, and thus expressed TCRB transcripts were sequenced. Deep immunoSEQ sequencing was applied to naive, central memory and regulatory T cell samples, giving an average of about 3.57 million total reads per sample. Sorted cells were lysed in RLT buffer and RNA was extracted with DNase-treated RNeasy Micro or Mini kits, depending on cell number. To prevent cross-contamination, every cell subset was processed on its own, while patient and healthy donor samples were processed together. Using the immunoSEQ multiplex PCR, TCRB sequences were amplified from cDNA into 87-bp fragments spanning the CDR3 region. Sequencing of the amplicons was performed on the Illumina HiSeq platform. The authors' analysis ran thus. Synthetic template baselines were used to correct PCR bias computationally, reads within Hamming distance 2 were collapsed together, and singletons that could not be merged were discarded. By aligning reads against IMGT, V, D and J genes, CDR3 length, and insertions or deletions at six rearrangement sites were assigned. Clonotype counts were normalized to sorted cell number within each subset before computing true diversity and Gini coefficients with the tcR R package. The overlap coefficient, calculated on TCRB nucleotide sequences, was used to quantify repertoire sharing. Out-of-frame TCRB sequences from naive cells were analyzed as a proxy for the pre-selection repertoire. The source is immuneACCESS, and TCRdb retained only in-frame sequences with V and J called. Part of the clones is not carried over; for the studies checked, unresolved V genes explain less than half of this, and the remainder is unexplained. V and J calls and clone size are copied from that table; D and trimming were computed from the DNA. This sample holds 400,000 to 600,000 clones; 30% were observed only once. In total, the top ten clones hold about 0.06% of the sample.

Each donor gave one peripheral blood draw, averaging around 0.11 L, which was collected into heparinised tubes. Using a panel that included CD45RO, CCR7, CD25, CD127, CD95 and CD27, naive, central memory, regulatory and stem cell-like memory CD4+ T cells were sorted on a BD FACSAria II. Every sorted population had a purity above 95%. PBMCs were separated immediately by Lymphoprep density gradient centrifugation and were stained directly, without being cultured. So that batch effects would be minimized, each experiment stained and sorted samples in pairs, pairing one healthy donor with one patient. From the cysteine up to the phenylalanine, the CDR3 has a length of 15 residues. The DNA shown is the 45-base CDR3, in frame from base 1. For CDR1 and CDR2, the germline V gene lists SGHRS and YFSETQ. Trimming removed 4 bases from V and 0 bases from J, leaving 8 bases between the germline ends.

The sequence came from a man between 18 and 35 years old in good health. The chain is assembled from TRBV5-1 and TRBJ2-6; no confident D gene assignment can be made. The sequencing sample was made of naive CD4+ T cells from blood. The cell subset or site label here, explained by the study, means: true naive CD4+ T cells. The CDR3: CASSTPSSGANVLTF. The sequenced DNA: TGCGCCAGCAGCACGCCCTCCTCTGGGGCCAACGTCCTGACTTTC.